Each of the 32 T cell receptor beta chains below was sequenced from the same sample in a study of graft-versus-host responses after intestinal transplantation. Only in-frame clones appear in the TCRdb table, and some are missing; sequencing was by immunoSEQ multiplex PCR. The sample yields approximately 9,000 clones, approximately 90% seen once. This specimen consisted of PBMCs, obtained around 30 days after intestinal transplant. These TCRs come from a human patient who received an intestinal transplant, so some T cells may come from the graft donor.

The table lists this clone with a count of one. V gene TRBV27 combines with J gene TRBJ1-4, with no clear D. The CDR3 is 18 amino acids. Germline V gene sequence: CDR1 MNHEY, CDR2 SMNVEV (reference sequence). The ends were cut back, 6 bases at V and 2 bases at J, with 22 bases in the middle. The CDR3 nucleotides are TGTGCCAGCAGCGGACCTCAGTCAGGACCCGCGACTAATGAAAAACTGTTTTTT. Its translation: CASSGPQSGPATNEKLFF.

J is TRBJ1-2 and V is TRBV6-1; D possibly corresponds to TRBD1 (6 bases). The length of the CDR3 is 15 residues. V was trimmed by 0 bases and J by 7 bases, leaving 15 bases between them. Germline V lookup: CDR1 MNHNS, CDR2 SASEGT. CDR3 amino acids: CASSEAPTGSGGYTF. CDR3 sequence (DNA): TGTGCCAGCAGTGAAGCCCCGACAGGCAGCGGTGGCTACACCTTC.

The chain couples TRBV19 to TRBJ2-7; D tentatively reads TRBD1 or TRBD2 (6 bases each). The V gene's germline CDR1 is LNHDA and CDR2 SQIVND (reference sequence). The CDR3 consists of 15 residues. Trimming took off 4 bases at V and 4 bases at J, with 17 bases between the two ends. The DNA of the CDR3 is TGTGCCAGTAGTAAGGCCCCCGGGGGCGGGTACGAGCAGTACTTC. Its translation is CASSKAPGGGYEQYF.

This clone is a singleton in its sample. The chain combines TRBV19 with TRBJ1-1; D is unresolved. Germline V lookup: CDR1 LNHDA, CDR2 SQIVND (reference sequence). CDR3 length: 15 amino acids. Between the trimmed V and J ends, which lost 6 bases and 4 bases, there was a span of 18 bases. CDR3 loop: CASRSWTAEFTEAFF. DNA of the CDR3: TGTGCCAGTAGATCCTGGACGGCCGAATTCACTGAAGCTTTCTTT. Full variable domain (remainder filled in from reference TRBV19 and TRBJ1-1): DGGITQSPKYLFRKEGQNVTLSCEQNLNHDAMYWYRQDPGQGLRLIYYSQIVNDFQKGDIAEGYSVSREKKESFPLTVTSAQKNPTAFYLCASRSWTAEFTEAFFGQGTRLTVV.

The chain is built from TRBV2 and TRBJ2-7; weak D call: TRBD2 (6 bases). This CDR3 spans 13 amino acids. CDR1 SNHLY and CDR2 FYNNEI come from the germline V gene. V lost 7 bases and J lost 2, with 12 bases in between. In nucleotides, the CDR3 is TGTGCCAGCACCATGTCGGGGGCCTACGAGCAGTACTTC. It encodes CASTMSGAYEQYF.

The chain has TRBV5-5 and TRBJ2-5; TRBD2 matches 10 bases. The germline CDR1 and CDR2 sequences are SGHKS and YYEKEE (reference sequence). With 6 bases clipped from V and 5 bases from J, the junction kept 10 bases outside the gene matches. The CDR3 contains 15 residues. In DNA, the CDR3 is TGTGCCAGCAAGACTAGCGGGCCCCTGGGGGAGACCCAGTACTTC. Translating gives CASKTSGPLGETQYF.

The chain employs TRBV11-3 and TRBJ1-5; D not resolved. Per the germline V gene, CDR1 is SGHNT and CDR2 is YENEEA. The CDR3 runs 15 residues. Trimming cost V 5 bases and J 2 bases, with 13 bases left between them. The CDR3 reads CASSPGRGGNQPQHF. The DNA of the CDR3 is TGTGCCAGCAGCCCGGGGAGAGGCGGCAATCAGCCCCAGCATTTT. Using reference TRBV11-3 and TRBJ1-5 for the parts outside the CDR3, the full variable domain is EAGVVQSPRYKIIEKKQPVAFWCNPISGHNTLYWYLQNLGQGPELLIRYENEEAVDDSQLPKDRFSAERLKGVDSTLKIQPAELGDSAVYLCASSPGRGGNQPQHFGDGTRLSIL.

The rearrangement joins TRBV6-5 to TRBJ2-2; 8 nucleotides match TRBD1. Germline V gene lookup returns CDR1 MNHEY and CDR2 SVGAGI. Trimming at V came to 2 bases and at J to 4 bases, leaving 3 bases not matched to a gene. The CDR3 runs to 15 residues. The DNA of the CDR3 is TGTGCCAGCAGTTACCGGACAGGGCGCACCGGGGAGCTGTTTTTT. Protein sequence: CASSYRTGRTGELFF.

This chain connects TRBV27 to TRBJ2-1; TRBD2 might be the D (5 bases). V dropped 3 bases and J dropped 6 bases, with 6 bases sitting between them. The CDR3 spans 12 residues. Germline V gene lookup returns CDR1 MNHEY and CDR2 SMNVEV (reference sequence). The DNA of the CDR3 is TGTGCCAGCAGTTTCAGCGGCAATGAGCAGTTCTTC. Its translation: CASSFSGNEQFF.

The V call is TRBV6-4, the J call TRBJ2-2; D is possibly TRBD2 (5 bases). The CDR3 covers 15 residues. The V and J ends lost 0 bases and 0 bases respectively, with 5 bases between them. The germline CDR1 and CDR2 sequences are MRHNA and SNTAGT. The CDR3 is CASSDSLANTGELFF. As DNA, the CDR3 is TGTGCCAGCAGTGACTCACTAGCGAACACCGGGGAGCTGTTTTTT.

This chain joins TRBV28 and TRBJ2-1; the match to TRBD1 covers 7 bases. Trimming took 3 bases from V and 5 from J; bases not matched to a gene: 4. Germline V CDR1 and CDR2: MDHEN, SYDVKM. The CDR3 spans 14 residues. CDR3 DNA sequence: TGTGCCAGCAGTTTTCGACAGGGTAACAATGAGCAGTTCTTC. Protein: CASSFRQGNNEQFF.

The genes are TRBV27 and TRBJ2-7; TRBD2 aligns across 8 bases. This CDR3 spans 14 amino acids. With 5 bases clipped from V and 7 bases from J, the junction kept 10 bases outside the gene matches. Germline values: CDR1 MNHEY, CDR2 SMNVEV (reference sequence). CDR3 DNA: TGTGCCAGCAGTGGACCGGGACTAGTGGGAGAGCAGTACTTC. Translating gives CASSGPGLVGEQYF.

This clone has a single count. The chain joins TRBV6-6 to TRBJ2-3; D is unclear. Trimming took 5 bases from V and 1 from J, leaving 13 bases between them. Germline lookup yields CDR1 MNHNY and CDR2 SVGAGI (reference sequence). The CDR3 contains 15 residues. CDR3 coding DNA: TGTGCCAGCAGTACTCCCCTCTCTGGCACAGATACGCAGTATTTT. It translates to CASSTPLSGTDTQYF.

The chain links TRBV11-2 to TRBJ1-1, with 10 bases aligning to TRBD1. Germline V CDR1 and CDR2: SGHAT, FQNNGV. The CDR3 contains 19 residues. The trim removed 7 bases at V and 3 bases at J, leaving 20 bases unmatched. The CDR3 spells CASTTSTTGTGDLYTEAFF. DNA for the CDR3: TGTGCCAGCACCACCTCTACAACCGGGACAGGGGACCTATACACTGAAGCTTTCTTT.

In DNA, the CDR3 is TGTGCCAGCAGTGCACCGACACACGGAAAGACCTATGGCTACACCTTC. It is translated as CASSAPTHGKTYGYTF. The chain recombines TRBV6-4 with TRBJ1-2; D ambiguous. The V gene's germline CDR1 is MRHNA and CDR2 SNTAGT. V was trimmed by 4 bases and J by 4 bases, leaving 19 bases between them. The CDR3 runs 16 residues.

This sequence joins TRBV9 and TRBJ1-1; D is uncertain. The V and J ends lost 3 bases and 2 bases respectively, with 14 bases between them. CDR3 size: 15 residues. CDR1 and CDR2 from the germline V gene are SGDLS and YYNGEE. This chain's CDR3 is CASSAGPSSNTEAFF. Here the CDR3 DNA reads TGTGCCAGCAGCGCTGGACCTTCCTCAAACACTGAAGCTTTCTTT.

The chain couples TRBV4-1 to TRBJ2-1; 9 nucleotides line up with TRBD1. This CDR3 is 20 amino acids long. V was pared by 0 bases and J by 8 bases, with 20 bases of the junction left unmatched. The germline CDR1 and CDR2 sequences are MGHRA and YSYEKL. CDR3 bases: TGCGCCAGCAGCCAAGACGACCCACCCGTACAGGGGGCAGTGGTCTATGAGCAGTTCTTC. This codes for CASSQDDPPVQGAVVYEQFF.

This rearrangement joins TRBV27 to TRBJ2-5; no definite D call. The J call is doubtful: the DNA matches TRBJ2-7 better. CDR3 length: 14 amino acids. Looked up from germline, CDR1 is MNHEY and CDR2 is SMNVEV (reference sequence). This CDR3 reads CASSLSASLYEQYF. Here the CDR3 DNA reads TGTGCCAGCAGTTTAAGCGCCAGCCTCTACGAGCAGTACTTC.

The V call is TRBV27, the J call TRBJ1-2; tentative D call: TRBD1 (6 bases). The CDR3 extends over 13 amino acids. In germline, CDR1 is MNHEY, CDR2 SMNVEV (reference sequence). Trimming stripped 6 bases from V and 8 bases from J, with 16 bases between. The CDR3 DNA sequence: TGTGCCAGCAGGCCCCCGGGGGGCCTGGGCTACACCTTC. Protein: CASRPPGGLGYTF.

The rearrangement uses TRBV5-6 and TRBJ1-1; D is uncertain. The CDR3 has 11 residues. Between the trimmed V and J ends, which lost 1 base and 11 bases, there was a span of 9 bases. The V gene's germline CDR1 is SGHDT and CDR2 YYEEEE. The CDR3 loop is CASSLLDEAFF. DNA of the CDR3: TGTGCCAGCAGCTTGTTGGACGAGGCTTTCTTT.

This clone was detected only a few times. The rearrangement joins TRBV6-4 to TRBJ2-2; D is undetermined. CDR3 length: 14 amino acids. Looked up from germline, CDR1 is MRHNA and CDR2 is SNTAGT. The germline V and J ends were trimmed by 0 bases and 3 bases, with 5 bases remaining between them. CDR3 loop: CASSDSTHTGELFF. The CDR3 DNA follows: TGTGCCAGCAGTGACTCGACCCACACCGGGGAGCTGTTTTTT.

This clone was seen once. The chain links TRBV4-1 to TRBJ1-1; D gene uncertain. Germline CDR1 reads MGHRA; CDR2 reads YSYEKL. The CDR3 has 14 amino acids. Trimming removed 2 bases from V and 4 bases from J, with 11 bases in between. In nucleotides, the CDR3 is TGCGCCAGCAGCCAATCTCGGGCGGGCACTGAAGCTTTCTTT. Translated: CASSQSRAGTEAFF.

The chain uses TRBV5-1 and TRBJ2-1; the D gene is possibly TRBD2 (9 bases). Trimming removed 0 bases from V and 5 bases from J, with 18 bases in between. Germline values: CDR1 SGHRS, CDR2 YFSETQ. The CDR3 covers 17 residues. The CDR3 DNA sequence: TGCGCCAGCAGCTTGGGACAGGGGCTAGCGGGGAACAATGAGCAGTTCTTC. It is translated as CASSLGQGLAGNNEQFF.

This clone was detected once. V usage is TRBV6-5 and J usage is TRBJ2-7; D not resolved. The CDR3 covers 12 residues. Trimming removed 10 bases at V and 5 bases at J, with 15 bases between. Germline V gene data show CDR1 as MNHEY and CDR2 as SVGAGI. CDR3 nucleotide sequence: TGTGCCACCCATGACACCCTCCACGAGCAGTACTTC. As protein: CATHDTLHEQYF.

J is TRBJ2-5 and V is TRBV15, with D possibly TRBD2 on 5 matching bases. Trimming removed 0 bases at V and 1 base at J, with 9 bases between. The CDR3 has 15 residues. Germline lookup yields CDR1 LNHNV and CDR2 YYDKDF (reference sequence). The CDR3 region is CATSRDWRPQETQYF. In DNA, the CDR3 is TGTGCCACCAGCAGAGATTGGAGGCCCCAAGAGACCCAGTACTTC.

The chain has TRBV7-6 and TRBJ1-1; D not certain. CDR3 length equals 15 residues. Trimming took 1 base from V and 4 from J, leaving 13 bases between them. Germline lookup yields CDR1 SGHVS and CDR2 FNYEAQ. DNA for the CDR3: TGTGCCAGCAGCTTAGGGTCCCTCATGGGCACTGAAGCTTTCTTT. Its protein product is CASSLGSLMGTEAFF.

This chain uses TRBV5-4 with TRBJ2-7; possible D gene TRBD2, 6 bases. From germline, CDR1 is SGHNT and CDR2 YYREEE (reference sequence). The V end was cut by 0 bases, the J end by 0 bases, with 7 bases between. This CDR3 region has 14 residues. CDR3 in amino acids: CASSLGTTSYEQYF. The CDR3 bases are TGTGCCAGCAGCTTGGGGACTACCTCCTACGAGCAGTACTTC.

The gene calls are TRBV7-3 and TRBJ1-6; 8 positions match TRBD1. The CDR3 is made up of 16 amino acids. CDR1 and CDR2 (germline): SGHTA, FQGTGA. V shed 6 bases, J shed 6 bases, and the junction held 10 bases outside the gene matches. The CDR3 sequence: CASSSGQVGGNSPLHF. The DNA of the CDR3 is TGTGCCAGCAGTTCGGGACAGGTCGGTGGTAATTCACCCCTCCACTTT.

The chain uses TRBV19 and TRBJ2-5; D ambiguous. V lost 6 bases and J lost 0, with 11 bases in between. This CDR3 is 14 amino acids long. CDR1 is LNHDA, CDR2 SQIVND, per germline (reference sequence). CDR3 coding DNA: TGTGCCAGTAGCTTGGACGGATACCAAGAGACCCAGTACTTC. This codes for CASSLDGYQETQYF.

There are a few counts of this clone. The DNA of the CDR3 is TGTGCCAGCAGTGATCGGGGCAATGAGCAGTTCTTC. Amino acids: CASSDRGNEQFF. This sequence joins TRBV6-4 and TRBJ2-1; TRBD2 is a possible D gene (5 bases). The V and J ends lost 3 bases and 6 bases respectively, with 6 bases between them. Germline V lookup: CDR1 MRHNA, CDR2 SNTAGT. The CDR3 length is 12 residues.

This clone was seen a single time. The chain has TRBV7-9 and TRBJ2-7; TRBD2 is a possible D gene (6 bases). V lost 5 bases to trimming and J lost 6 bases, with 11 bases between them. Germline CDR1 SEHNR, CDR2 FQNEAQ (reference sequence). The CDR3 consists of 12 residues. CDR3 DNA sequence: TGTGCCAGCAGCCCTCTAGCGATCGAGCAGTACTTC. Its protein product is CASSPLAIEQYF.

The chain joins TRBV6-6 to TRBJ2-3, with D perhaps matching TRBD1 or TRBD2 (5 bases each). This CDR3 is built from 15 residues. The V gene lost 7 bases and the J gene lost 1 base, with 15 bases spanning the gap. Germline V gives CDR1 MNHNY, CDR2 SVGAGI (reference sequence). The CDR3 nucleotides are TGTGCCAGCACCCCTACGGGGCGGGGCACAGATACGCAGTATTTT. Protein: CASTPTGRGTDTQYF.